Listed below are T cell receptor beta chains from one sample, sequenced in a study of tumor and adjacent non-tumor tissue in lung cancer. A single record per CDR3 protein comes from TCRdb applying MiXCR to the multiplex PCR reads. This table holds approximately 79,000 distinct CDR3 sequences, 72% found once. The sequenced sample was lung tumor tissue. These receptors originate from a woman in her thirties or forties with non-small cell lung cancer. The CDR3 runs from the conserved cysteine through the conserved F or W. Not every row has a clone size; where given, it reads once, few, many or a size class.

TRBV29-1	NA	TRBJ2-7	CSVETAGGQYEQYF
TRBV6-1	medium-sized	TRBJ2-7	CASSDGLGQGANEQYF
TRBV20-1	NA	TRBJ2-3	CIALGLAGGPDTQYF
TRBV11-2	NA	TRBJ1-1	CASSLPSVGDTKAFF
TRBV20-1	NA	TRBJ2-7	CSASAGSGVTRAYEQHF
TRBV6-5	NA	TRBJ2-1	CASSYEQGADEQLF
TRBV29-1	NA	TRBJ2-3	CSILPFSGTSTETQYF
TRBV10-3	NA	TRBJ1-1	CAIRTGETEAFF
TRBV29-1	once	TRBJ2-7	CSVFTQGHDQYF
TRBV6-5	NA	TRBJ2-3	CATRLVPSDADTQYF
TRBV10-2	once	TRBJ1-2	CASNGDINYGYSF
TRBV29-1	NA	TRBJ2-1	CSVCSRVPNEQFF
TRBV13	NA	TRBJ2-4	CASSFIQGRTGAINIQYF
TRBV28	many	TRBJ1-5	CASSLDREGGMKPQHF
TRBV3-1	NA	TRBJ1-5	CASSQGILGTQHF
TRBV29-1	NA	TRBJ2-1	CSVFSGVPVEQFF
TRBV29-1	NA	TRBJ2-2	CSAVERAVTGELFF
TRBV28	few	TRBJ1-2	CASSLAWSPANYGYTF
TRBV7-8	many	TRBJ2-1	CASSSPHRADEQFF
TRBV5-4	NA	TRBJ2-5	CVSSYSGRATWETQYF
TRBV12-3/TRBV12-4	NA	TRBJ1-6	CARSVRGSPLHF
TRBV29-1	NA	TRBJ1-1	CSAVGGDTEAFF
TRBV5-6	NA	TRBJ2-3	CANSLSEDTQYF
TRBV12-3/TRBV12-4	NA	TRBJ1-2	CASSFGQERGYTF
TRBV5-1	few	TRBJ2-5	CASSFQETQYF
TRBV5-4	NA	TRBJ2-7	CASGLGGANDQYF